A selection of T cell receptor beta chains follows, all from one sample in a study of glioma-infiltrating T cells. MiXCR, applied by TCRdb to the multiplex PCR reads, yields one record per CDR3 protein. The sample contains about 180,000 distinct CDR3 sequences, more than 35% of which appear only once. The sequencing input was glioma tissue, nonneoplastic brain tissue, or PBMCs (not recorded which). The receptors originated from a human donor with low-grade glioma or glioblastoma, undergoing nonglioma brain surgery, or in good health (not recorded which). Each CDR3 is given with its conserved first and last residue. A D gene is named only where the DNA matches it firmly. Some rows mark clone size as missing; the rest say once, few, many or name a class of expanded clone.

clone size: many
J gene: TRBJ2-7
V gene: TRBV27
D gene: .
CDR3 length: 14
CDR3 protein: CASSLSGANYEQYF
CDR3 DNA: TGTGCCAGCAGTTTGTCGGGGGCTAACTACGAGCAGTACTTC

clone size: few
J gene: TRBJ1-5
V gene: TRBV2
D gene: TRBD1
CDR3 length: 15
CDR3 protein: CASSEWDRGNQPQHF
CDR3 DNA: TGTGCCAGCAGTGAGTGGGACAGGGGCAATCAGCCCCAGCATTTT

clone size: many
J gene: TRBJ2-3
V gene: TRBV20-1
D gene: TRBD2
CDR3 length: 15
CDR3 protein: CSATRLAGETDTQYF
CDR3 DNA: TGCAGTGCTACAAGACTAGCGGGAGAAACAGATACGCAGTATTTT

clone size: many
J gene: TRBJ2-1
V gene: TRBV6-4
D gene: TRBD1
CDR3 length: 14
CDR3 protein: CASSREARGNEQFF
CDR3 DNA: TGTGCCAGCAGTAGAGAAGCCAGGGGGAATGAGCAGTTCTTC

clone size: .
J gene: TRBJ1-1
V gene: TRBV28
D gene: .
CDR3 length: 17
CDR3 protein: CASSPQGHEQRHTESFF
CDR3 DNA: TGTGCCAGCAGTCCACAAGGACACGAGCAGAGGCACACTGAATCTTTCTTT

clone size: many
J gene: TRBJ2-3
V gene: TRBV7-2
D gene: .
CDR3 length: 15
CDR3 protein: CASSLARPATDTQYF
CDR3 DNA: TGTGCCAGCAGCTTAGCTCGGCCTGCAACAGATACGCAGTATTTT

clone size: .
J gene: TRBJ1-5
V gene: TRBV6-2/TRBV6-3
D gene: .
CDR3 length: 12
CDR3 protein: CASSVVCQPQQF
CDR3 DNA: TGTGCCAGCAGTGTGGTCTGTCAGCCCCAGCAGTTT

clone size: many
J gene: TRBJ2-7
V gene: TRBV12-3/TRBV12-4
D gene: .
CDR3 length: 10
CDR3 protein: CASSFSEQYF
CDR3 DNA: TGTGCCAGCAGTTTTTCCGAGCAGTACTTC

clone size: .
J gene: TRBJ1-1
V gene: TRBV19
D gene: .
CDR3 length: 16
CDR3 protein: CASSSITDSAAFKAFF
CDR3 DNA: TGTGCCAGTAGTTCAATAACGGACAGTGCGGCATTCAAAGCTTTCTTT

clone size: .
J gene: TRBJ2-5
V gene: TRBV10-3
D gene: .
CDR3 length: 12
CDR3 protein: CAISDTPETQYF
CDR3 DNA: TGTGCCATCAGTGACACTCCGGAGACCCAGTACTTC

clone size: few
J gene: TRBJ2-7
V gene: TRBV7-8
D gene: .
CDR3 length: 14
CDR3 protein: CASSLNPGAYEQYF
CDR3 DNA: TGTGCCAGCAGCCTAAATCCAGGGGCCTACGAGCAGTACTTC

clone size: .
J gene: TRBJ2-1
V gene: TRBV4-1
D gene: .
CDR3 length: 15
CDR3 protein: CASSQEGSSYNEQFF
CDR3 DNA: TGCGCCAGCAGCCAAGAGGGAAGCTCCTACAATGAGCAGTTCTTC

clone size: many
J gene: TRBJ1-5
V gene: TRBV2
D gene: .
CDR3 length: 13
CDR3 protein: CASRGGGYQPQHF
CDR3 DNA: TGTGCCAGCAGGGGGGGGGGTTATCAGCCCCAGCATTTT

clone size: .
J gene: TRBJ2-5
V gene: TRBV20-1
D gene: .
CDR3 length: 15
CDR3 protein: CSASQAEMYQETQYF
CDR3 DNA: TGCAGCGCTTCCCAAGCGGAGATGTACCAAGAGACCCAGTACTTC

clone size: few
J gene: TRBJ2-1
V gene: TRBV29-1
D gene: .
CDR3 length: 10
CDR3 protein: CSVSYNEQFF
CDR3 DNA: TGCAGCGTATCCTACAATGAGCAGTTCTTC

clone size: many
J gene: TRBJ1-1
V gene: TRBV19
D gene: .
CDR3 length: 15
CDR3 protein: CASSIVEGLGTEAFF
CDR3 DNA: TGTGCCAGTAGTATAGTCGAGGGGCTTGGCACTGAAGCTTTCTTT

clone size: .
J gene: TRBJ1-4
V gene: TRBV7-2
D gene: .
CDR3 length: 13
CDR3 protein: CASSQPGGEKLFF
CDR3 DNA: TGTGCCAGCAGCCAACCGGGAGGGGAAAAACTGTTTTTT

clone size: few
J gene: TRBJ2-1
V gene: TRBV18
D gene: .
CDR3 length: 14
CDR3 protein: CASSPAKGYNEQFF
CDR3 DNA: TGTGCCAGCTCACCAGCAAAAGGCTACAATGAGCAGTTCTTC

clone size: many
J gene: TRBJ2-3
V gene: TRBV20-1
D gene: TRBD1
CDR3 length: 14
CDR3 protein: CSASPGQGTDTQYF
CDR3 DNA: TGCAGTGCTTCCCCGGGACAGGGAACAGATACGCAGTATTTT

clone size: many
J gene: TRBJ2-3
V gene: TRBV6-6
D gene: TRBD1
CDR3 length: 15
CDR3 protein: CASSYLGTARDTQYF
CDR3 DNA: TGTGCCAGCAGTTACCTAGGGACAGCCAGGGATACGCAGTATTTT

clone size: .
J gene: TRBJ2-2
V gene: TRBV11-1
D gene: TRBD2
CDR3 length: 16
CDR3 protein: CASRKTSGMNTGELFF
CDR3 DNA: TGTGCCAGCAGAAAAACTAGCGGGATGAACACCGGGGAGCTGTTTTTT

clone size: .
J gene: TRBJ2-7
V gene: TRBV28
D gene: TRBD1
CDR3 length: 15
CDR3 protein: CASSPDRGGSYERYF
CDR3 DNA: TGTGCCAGCAGCCCGGACAGGGGGGGCTCCTACGAGCGGTACTTC

clone size: many
J gene: TRBJ2-5
V gene: TRBV27
D gene: TRBD1
CDR3 length: 14
CDR3 protein: CASSPRTGGETQYF
CDR3 DNA: TGTGCCAGCAGTCCCCGGACAGGGGGAGAGACCCAGTACTTC

clone size: few
J gene: TRBJ2-1
V gene: TRBV2
D gene: TRBD2
CDR3 length: 19
CDR3 protein: CASSLLAWLAGSTYNEQFF
CDR3 DNA: TGTGCCAGCAGCCTACTAGCATGGCTAGCGGGATCAACCTACAATGAGCAGTTCTTC

clone size: .
J gene: TRBJ2-1
V gene: TRBV19
D gene: .
CDR3 length: 15
CDR3 protein: CASSTVPEIYNEQFF
CDR3 DNA: TGTGCCAGTAGTACAGTTCCCGAGATATACAATGAGCAGTTCTTC

clone size: many
J gene: TRBJ2-2
V gene: TRBV6-2/TRBV6-3
D gene: .
CDR3 length: 14
CDR3 protein: CASSYSRGTGELFF
CDR3 DNA: TGTGCCAGCAGTTACAGCCGGGGGACCGGGGAGCTGTTTTTT

clone size: many
J gene: TRBJ2-5
V gene: TRBV7-2
D gene: .
CDR3 length: 14
CDR3 protein: CASSQGVRAETQYF
CDR3 DNA: TGTGCCAGCAGCCAAGGGGTCAGGGCAGAGACCCAGTACTTC

clone size: .
J gene: TRBJ1-5
V gene: TRBV6-1
D gene: .
CDR3 length: 14
CDR3 protein: CAISESMINHPQHF
CDR3 DNA: TGTGCCATCAGTGAGTCTATGATTAATCATCCCCAGCATTTT

clone size: few
J gene: TRBJ2-5
V gene: TRBV18
D gene: .
CDR3 length: 13
CDR3 protein: CASSPDLQETQYF
CDR3 DNA: TGTGCCAGCTCACCAGACTTACAAGAGACCCAGTACTTC

clone size: few
J gene: TRBJ2-1
V gene: TRBV29-1
D gene: .
CDR3 length: 14
CDR3 protein: CSVEEGGSYNEQFF
CDR3 DNA: TGCAGCGTTGAAGAAGGGGGCTCCTACAATGAGCAGTTCTTC

clone size: many
J gene: TRBJ1-5
V gene: TRBV28
D gene: .
CDR3 length: 12
CDR3 protein: CASNRGNQPQHF
CDR3 DNA: TGTGCCAGCAATAGGGGTAATCAGCCCCAGCATTTT

clone size: many
J gene: TRBJ2-5
V gene: TRBV28
D gene: .
CDR3 length: 15
CDR3 protein: CASSLLALYQETQYF
CDR3 DNA: TGTGCCAGCAGTTTACTAGCCCTGTACCAAGAGACCCAGTACTTC

clone size: many
J gene: TRBJ2-3
V gene: TRBV20-1
D gene: .
CDR3 length: 14
CDR3 protein: CSARNQRSTDTQYF
CDR3 DNA: TGCAGTGCTAGAAACCAGCGAAGCACAGATACGCAGTATTTT

clone size: .
J gene: TRBJ2-7
V gene: TRBV4-1
D gene: .
CDR3 length: 13
CDR3 protein: CASSQAVNYEQYF
CDR3 DNA: TGCGCCAGCAGCCAAGCGGTCAACTACGAGCAGTACTTC

clone size: many
J gene: TRBJ2-2
V gene: TRBV24-1
D gene: .
CDR3 length: 13
CDR3 protein: CATSVPPTGELFF
CDR3 DNA: TGTGCCACCAGTGTTCCTCCCACCGGGGAGCTGTTTTTT

clone size: .
J gene: TRBJ2-1
V gene: TRBV4-2
D gene: .
CDR3 length: 13
CDR3 protein: CASSQDESREQFF
CDR3 DNA: TGTGCCAGCAGCCAAGATGAAAGCCGTGAGCAGTTCTTC

clone size: few
J gene: TRBJ2-7
V gene: TRBV19
D gene: .
CDR3 length: 15
CDR3 protein: CASNPSGQGLNEQYF
CDR3 DNA: TGTGCCAGTAATCCGTCGGGGCAGGGGTTAAACGAGCAGTACTTC

clone size: many
J gene: TRBJ2-1
V gene: TRBV20-1
D gene: TRBD1
CDR3 length: 13
CDR3 protein: CSARRQGPNEQFF
CDR3 DNA: TGCAGTGCTAGACGACAGGGGCCGAATGAGCAGTTCTTC

clone size: .
J gene: TRBJ2-2
V gene: TRBV28
D gene: TRBD1
CDR3 length: 16
CDR3 protein: CASRPPRDRFTWELFF
CDR3 DNA: TGTGCCAGCAGACCGCCTAGGGACAGATTTACCTGGGAGCTGTTTTTT

clone size: .
J gene: TRBJ2-1
V gene: TRBV6-2/TRBV6-3
D gene: TRBD2
CDR3 length: 16
CDR3 protein: CASSGATSGSYNEQFF
CDR3 DNA: TGTGCCAGCAGTGGGGCAACTAGCGGGAGCTACAATGAGCAGTTCTTC

clone size: .
J gene: TRBJ2-7
V gene: TRBV20-1
D gene: .
CDR3 length: 13
CDR3 protein: CSARDRGVYEQYF
CDR3 DNA: TGCAGTGCTAGAGATAGGGGGGTTTACGAGCAGTACTTC

clone size: many
J gene: TRBJ2-7
V gene: TRBV6-1
D gene: .
CDR3 length: 16
CDR3 protein: CASTFGVNGQSYEQYF
CDR3 DNA: TGTGCCAGCACCTTTGGGGTAAACGGGCAATCCTACGAGCAGTACTTC

clone size: few
J gene: TRBJ2-5
V gene: TRBV3-1
D gene: .
CDR3 length: 16
CDR3 protein: CASSQGLTRHQETQYF
CDR3 DNA: TGTGCCAGCAGCCAAGGTCTCACGCGGCACCAAGAGACCCAGTACTTC

clone size: .
J gene: TRBJ2-7
V gene: TRBV6-1
D gene: .
CDR3 length: 13
CDR3 protein: CARSPEGGYEQYF
CDR3 DNA: TGTGCCAGATCCCCAGAGGGTGGCTACGAGCAGTACTTC

clone size: many
J gene: TRBJ1-1
V gene: TRBV7-9
D gene: TRBD1
CDR3 length: 14
CDR3 protein: CASSRGTGWTEAFF
CDR3 DNA: TGTGCCAGCAGCCGGGGGACAGGGTGGACTGAAGCTTTCTTT

clone size: .
J gene: TRBJ2-5
V gene: TRBV19
D gene: .
CDR3 length: 13
CDR3 protein: CASSPMGLETQYF
CDR3 DNA: TGTGCCAGTAGTCCTATGGGGCTAGAGACCCAGTACTTC

clone size: .
J gene: TRBJ2-5
V gene: TRBV7-2
D gene: .
CDR3 length: 13
CDR3 protein: CASSLVLGETQYF
CDR3 DNA: TGTGCCAGCAGCTTAGTCCTCGGAGAGACCCAGTACTTC

clone size: .
J gene: TRBJ1-2
V gene: TRBV15
D gene: .
CDR3 length: 12
CDR3 protein: CATSSSGRGYTF
CDR3 DNA: TGTGCCACCAGCAGTTCCGGCAGAGGCTACACCTTC

clone size: many
J gene: TRBJ2-3
V gene: TRBV14
D gene: TRBD2
CDR3 length: 15
CDR3 protein: CASSQVRAGADTQYF
CDR3 DNA: TGTGCCAGCAGCCAAGTGCGAGCGGGAGCAGATACGCAGTATTTT

clone size: few
J gene: TRBJ1-5
V gene: TRBV10-3
D gene: .
CDR3 length: 14
CDR3 protein: CAISESRGPQPQHF
CDR3 DNA: TGTGCCATCAGTGAGTCGAGGGGACCTCAGCCCCAGCATTTT

clone size: .
J gene: TRBJ2-1
V gene: TRBV7-3
D gene: TRBD1
CDR3 length: 15
CDR3 protein: CASSARQGARTEQFF
CDR3 DNA: TGTGCCAGCAGCGCTAGACAGGGGGCGAGGACCGAGCAGTTCTTC

clone size: many
J gene: TRBJ2-5
V gene: TRBV15
D gene: .
CDR3 length: 12
CDR3 protein: CATSRAQETQYF
CDR3 DNA: TGTGCCACCAGCAGAGCTCAAGAGACCCAGTACTTC